The 11 T cell receptor beta chains presented below share a single source sample, sequenced in a study of untreated major depressive disorder. Some clones are missing from TCRdb's copy, which holds only in-frame ones; the method was immunoSEQ multiplex PCR. The sample lists 21,000 or so clones; 87% were seen once. Sequenced: CD4+ T cells from PBMCs. Receptor source: a woman in her twenties or thirties in good health.

This chain connects TRBV7-9 to TRBJ1-6; possibly TRBD1 for D (5 bases). The V end lost 0 bases, the J end lost 9 bases, and 12 bases lay between the germline ends. Germline V gives CDR1 SEHNR, CDR2 FQNEAQ (reference sequence). This CDR3 contains 15 residues. CDR3 protein: CASSLAGTRGSPLHF. The CDR3, as DNA: TGTGCCAGCAGCTTAGCCGGGACTAGGGGTTCACCCCTCCACTTT.

The gene calls are TRBV30 and TRBJ2-7, with a possible D match to TRBD2 (7 bases). The CDR3 totals 14 residues. The V end was cut by 3 bases, the J end by 7 bases, with 19 bases between. The germline V gene encodes CDR1 GTSNPN and CDR2 SVGIG (reference sequence). CDR3 amino acids: CAWSWGGAAGEQYF. The CDR3 nucleotides read TGTGCCTGGAGCTGGGGGGGGGCGGCAGGGGAGCAGTACTTC.

The CDR3 reads CASSLLEGSGNTIYF. The CDR3 nucleotides read TGTGCCAGCAGCTTACTCGAGGGCTCTGGAAACACCATATATTTT. The chain carries TRBV7-2 and TRBJ1-3; D remains ambiguous. Trimming took off 2 bases at V and 0 bases at J, with 8 bases between the two ends. This CDR3 has 15 amino acids. CDR1 is SGHTA and CDR2 is FQGNSA in the germline V gene.

This sequence joins TRBV19 and TRBJ1-2; 8 bases line up with TRBD1. The CDR3 contains 13 residues. V gave up 3 bases and J gave up 7 bases; unmatched junction bases: 4. Germline V gene lookup returns CDR1 LNHDA and CDR2 SQIVND (reference sequence). DNA for the CDR3: TGTGCCAGTAGTATTGACAGGGGAACTGGCTACACCTTC. It is translated as CASSIDRGTGYTF.

The chain uses TRBV2 and TRBJ2-5, with 7 bases that match TRBD2. V shed 5 bases, J shed 2 bases, and the junction held 2 bases outside the gene matches. The V gene's germline CDR1 is SNHLY and CDR2 FYNNEI. The CDR3 spans 13 residues. This CDR3 reads CASSRGEQETQYF. CDR3 sequence (DNA): TGTGCCAGCAGTCGGGGGGAGCAAGAGACCCAGTACTTC.

Comments on this clone: The identical CDR3 is also encoded by other nucleotide sequences in the sample. The rearrangement joins TRBV4-3 to TRBJ2-5, with D unclear. Germline V gene data show CDR1 as LGHNA and CDR2 as YSLEER. V dropped 1 base and J dropped 4 bases, with 7 bases sitting between them. The CDR3 runs to 13 residues. CDR3 nucleotides: TGCGCCAGCAGCCAAGTTGGTGGAGAGACCCAGTACTTC. Protein: CASSQVGGETQYF.

CDR3 nucleotides: TGTGCCAGCGGGGATCCTCGGGGAAGCCAGTTGAGCTCCTACGAGCAGTACTTC. It yields the protein CASGDPRGSQLSSYEQYF. V and J are TRBV7-9 and TRBJ2-7; maybe TRBD2 (5 bases). Germline V lookup: CDR1 SEHNR, CDR2 FQNEAQ (reference sequence). Between the trimmed V and J ends, which lost 8 bases and 0 bases, there was a span of 26 bases. This CDR3 has 18 amino acids.

The chain links TRBV4-1 to TRBJ2-1; 9 bases fit TRBD2. Germline V gene sequence: CDR1 MGHRA, CDR2 YSYEKL. The trim removed 1 base at V and 4 bases at J, leaving 14 bases unmatched. The CDR3 is made up of 19 amino acids. The CDR3 DNA sequence: TGCGCCAGCAGCCAAGGGGGATTGGCGCGGGGGGGCCCTTACAATGAGCAGTTCTTC. As protein: CASSQGGLARGGPYNEQFF.

V and J are TRBV6-1 and TRBJ1-5; 7 bases fit TRBD1. Germline V CDR1 and CDR2: MNHNS, SASEGT. The CDR3 contains 14 residues. The V segment lost 6 bases and the J segment 7 bases; nucleotides outside the gene matches: 9. CDR3 DNA sequence: TGTGCCAGCAGCTGGCAGGGGGATGGGCAGCCCCAGCATTTT. Its protein product is CASSWQGDGQPQHF.

The table lists this clone with a few counts. The chain is built from TRBV28 and TRBJ1-2; D gene ambiguous. Germline values: CDR1 MDHEN, CDR2 SYDVKM. This CDR3 has 10 residues. V was trimmed by 7 bases and J by 4 bases, leaving 4 bases between them. The CDR3 is CASMRYGYTF. DNA for the CDR3: TGTGCCAGCATGCGCTATGGCTACACCTTC.

This rearrangement joins TRBV9 to TRBJ1-6, with 8 bases that match TRBD1. With V trimmed by 8 bases and J by 10 bases, 8 bases remained unmatched. CDR3 length: 13 residues. The germline V gene has CDR1 SGDLS and CDR2 YYNGEE. CDR3 region: CASGRTGNSPLHF. CDR3 in DNA: TGTGCCAGTGGGCGGACAGGGAACTCACCCCTCCACTTT.